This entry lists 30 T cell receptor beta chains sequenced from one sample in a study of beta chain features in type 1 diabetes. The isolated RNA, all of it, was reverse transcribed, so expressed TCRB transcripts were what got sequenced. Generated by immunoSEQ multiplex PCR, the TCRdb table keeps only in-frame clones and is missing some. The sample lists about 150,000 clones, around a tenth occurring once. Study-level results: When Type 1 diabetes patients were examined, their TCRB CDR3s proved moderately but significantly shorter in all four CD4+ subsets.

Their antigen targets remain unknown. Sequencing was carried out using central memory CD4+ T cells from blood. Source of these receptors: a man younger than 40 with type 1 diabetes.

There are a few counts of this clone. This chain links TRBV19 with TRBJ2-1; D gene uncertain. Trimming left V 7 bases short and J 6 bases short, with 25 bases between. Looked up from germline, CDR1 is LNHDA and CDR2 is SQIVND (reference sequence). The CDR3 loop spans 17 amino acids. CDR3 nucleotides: TGTGCCAGTACCCAAGCCGCGGCTAGTTTTCGGTCCAATGAGCAGTTCTTC. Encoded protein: CASTQAAASFRSNEQFF. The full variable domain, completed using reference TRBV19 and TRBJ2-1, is DGGITQSPKYLFRKEGQNVTLSCEQNLNHDAMYWYRQDPGQGLRLIYYSQIVNDFQKGDIAEGYSVSREKKESFPLTVTSAQKNPTAFYLCASTQAAASFRSNEQFFGPGTRLTVL.

The CDR3 protein is CASSSSSTEDTQYF. For the CDR3, the DNA is TGTGCCAGCAGCTCTTCCTCGACGGAGGATACGCAGTATTTT. The chain links TRBV7-7 to TRBJ2-3; D unresolved. CDR1 and CDR2 (germline): SSHAT, FNYEAQ (reference sequence). This CDR3 has 14 amino acids. The V end lost 4 bases, the J end lost 6 bases, and 14 bases lay between the germline ends.

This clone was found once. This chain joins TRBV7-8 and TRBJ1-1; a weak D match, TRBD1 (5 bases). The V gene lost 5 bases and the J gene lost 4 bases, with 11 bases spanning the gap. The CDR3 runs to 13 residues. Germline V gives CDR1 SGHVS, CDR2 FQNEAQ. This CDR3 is CASSARVPTEAFF. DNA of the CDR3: TGTGCCAGCAGCGCCAGGGTCCCCACTGAAGCTTTCTTT.

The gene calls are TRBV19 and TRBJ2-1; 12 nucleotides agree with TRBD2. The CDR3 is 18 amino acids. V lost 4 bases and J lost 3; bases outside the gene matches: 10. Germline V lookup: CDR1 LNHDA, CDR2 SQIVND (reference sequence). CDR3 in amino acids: CASSRSSGRASGYNEQFF. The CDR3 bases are TGTGCCAGTAGTAGGTCTAGCGGGAGGGCCTCGGGCTACAATGAGCAGTTCTTC.

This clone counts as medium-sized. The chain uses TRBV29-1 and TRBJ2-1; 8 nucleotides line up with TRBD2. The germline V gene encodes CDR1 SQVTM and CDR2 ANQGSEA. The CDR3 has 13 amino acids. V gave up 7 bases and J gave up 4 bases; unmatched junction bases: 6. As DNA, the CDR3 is TGCAGCGCGACGAGCGGGAGATACAATGAGCAGTTCTTC. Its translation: CSATSGRYNEQFF.

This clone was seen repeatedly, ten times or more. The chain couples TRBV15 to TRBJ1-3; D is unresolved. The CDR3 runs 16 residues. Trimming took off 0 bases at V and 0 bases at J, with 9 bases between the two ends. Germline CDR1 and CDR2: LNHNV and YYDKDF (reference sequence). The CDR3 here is CATSRDRESSGNTIYF. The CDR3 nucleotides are TGTGCCACCAGCAGAGATCGGGAGAGCTCTGGAAACACCATATATTTT.

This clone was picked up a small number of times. The DNA of the CDR3 is TGCAGCGTTGTCCCAGTAGGCGGGAGATCTGGGAGCGAGCAGTTCTTC. Amino acids: CSVVPVGGRSGSEQFF. V and J are TRBV29-1 and TRBJ2-1; the match to TRBD2 covers 7 bases. With 4 bases clipped from V and 10 bases from J, the junction kept 19 bases outside the gene matches. The CDR3 loop spans 16 amino acids. Germline loops: CDR1 SQVTM, CDR2 ANQGSEA.

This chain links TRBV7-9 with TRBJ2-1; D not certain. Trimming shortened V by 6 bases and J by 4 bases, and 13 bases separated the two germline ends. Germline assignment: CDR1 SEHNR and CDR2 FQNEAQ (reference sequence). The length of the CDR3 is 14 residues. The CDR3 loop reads CASSLSSGYNEQFF. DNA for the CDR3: TGTGCCAGCAGTCTCAGTTCGGGTTACAATGAGCAGTTCTTC.

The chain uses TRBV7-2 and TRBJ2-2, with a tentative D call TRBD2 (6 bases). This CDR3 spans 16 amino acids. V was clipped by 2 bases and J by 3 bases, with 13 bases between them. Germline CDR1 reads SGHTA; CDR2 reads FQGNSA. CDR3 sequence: CASSLFGGGYTGELFF. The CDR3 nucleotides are TGTGCCAGCAGCTTATTCGGGGGTGGTTACACCGGGGAGCTGTTTTTT.

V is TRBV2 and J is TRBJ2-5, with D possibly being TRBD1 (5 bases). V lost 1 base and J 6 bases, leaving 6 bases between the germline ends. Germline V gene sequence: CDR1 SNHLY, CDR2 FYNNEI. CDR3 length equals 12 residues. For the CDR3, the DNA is TGTGCCAGCAGTGAAGGGGGCAAGACCCAGTACTTC. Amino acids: CASSEGGKTQYF.

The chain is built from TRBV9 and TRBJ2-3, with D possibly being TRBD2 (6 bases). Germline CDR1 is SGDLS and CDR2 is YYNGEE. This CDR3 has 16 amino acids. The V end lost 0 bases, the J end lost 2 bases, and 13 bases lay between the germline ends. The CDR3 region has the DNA TGTGCCAGCAGCGTAGGCGCGGGAATGGACACAGATACGCAGTATTTT. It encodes CASSVGAGMDTDTQYF.

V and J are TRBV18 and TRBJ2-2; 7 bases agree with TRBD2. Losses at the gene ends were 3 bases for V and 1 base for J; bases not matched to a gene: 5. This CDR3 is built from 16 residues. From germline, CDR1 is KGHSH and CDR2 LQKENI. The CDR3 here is CASSPRLAVNTGELFF. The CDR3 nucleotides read TGTGCCAGCTCACCTAGACTAGCCGTGAACACCGGGGAGCTGTTTTTT.

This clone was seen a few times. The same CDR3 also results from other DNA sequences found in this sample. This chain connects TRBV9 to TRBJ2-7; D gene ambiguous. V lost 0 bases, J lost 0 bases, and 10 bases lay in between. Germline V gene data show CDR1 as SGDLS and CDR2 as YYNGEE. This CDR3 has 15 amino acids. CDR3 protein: CASSVGGLSSYEQYF. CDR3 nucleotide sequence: TGTGCCAGCAGCGTAGGAGGATTGAGCTCCTACGAGCAGTACTTC.

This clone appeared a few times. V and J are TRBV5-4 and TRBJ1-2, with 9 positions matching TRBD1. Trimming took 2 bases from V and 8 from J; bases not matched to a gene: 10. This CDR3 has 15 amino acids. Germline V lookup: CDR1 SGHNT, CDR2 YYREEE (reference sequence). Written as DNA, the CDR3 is TGTGCCAGCAGCTTCGCTGGGACAGGGAGGGTCGGCTACACCTTC. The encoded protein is CASSFAGTGRVGYTF.

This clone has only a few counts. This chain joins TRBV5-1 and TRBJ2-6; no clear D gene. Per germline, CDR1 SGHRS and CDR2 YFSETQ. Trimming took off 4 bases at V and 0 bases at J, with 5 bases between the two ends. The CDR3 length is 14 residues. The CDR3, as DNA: TGCGCCAGCAGCCCTCGCTCTGGGGCCAACGTCCTGACTTTC. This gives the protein CASSPRSGANVLTF. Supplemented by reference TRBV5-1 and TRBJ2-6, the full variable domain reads KAGVTQTPRYLIKTRGQQVTLSCSPISGHRSVSWYQQTPGQGLQFLFEYFSETQRNKGNFPGRFSGRQFSNSRSEMNVSTLELGDSALYLCASSPRSGANVLTFGAGSRLTVL.

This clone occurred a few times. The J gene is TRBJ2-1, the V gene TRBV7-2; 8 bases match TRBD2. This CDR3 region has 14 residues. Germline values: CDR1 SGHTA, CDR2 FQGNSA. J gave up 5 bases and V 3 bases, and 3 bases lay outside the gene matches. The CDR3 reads CASSFSGVNNEQFF. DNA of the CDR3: TGTGCCAGCAGCTTTAGCGGGGTAAACAATGAGCAGTTCTTC.

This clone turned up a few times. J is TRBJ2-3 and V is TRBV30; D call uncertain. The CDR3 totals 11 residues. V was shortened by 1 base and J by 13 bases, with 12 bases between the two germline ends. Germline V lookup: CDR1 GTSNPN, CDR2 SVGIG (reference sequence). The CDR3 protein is CAWSAHPKKYF. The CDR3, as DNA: TGTGCCTGGAGTGCTCACCCTAAGAAGTATTTT. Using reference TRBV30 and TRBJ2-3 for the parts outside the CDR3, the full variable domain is SQTIHQWPATLVQPVGSPLSLECTVEGTSNPNLYWYRQAAGRGLQLLFYSVGIGQISSEVPQNLSASRPQDRQFILSSKKLLLSDSGFYLCAWSAHPKKYFGPGTRLTVL.

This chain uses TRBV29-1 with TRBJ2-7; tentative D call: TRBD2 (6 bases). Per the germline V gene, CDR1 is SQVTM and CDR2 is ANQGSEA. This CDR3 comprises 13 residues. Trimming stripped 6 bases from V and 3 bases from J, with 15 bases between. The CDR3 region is CSVGYGGFYEQYF. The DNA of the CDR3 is TGCAGCGTGGGGTACGGGGGATTCTACGAGCAGTACTTC.

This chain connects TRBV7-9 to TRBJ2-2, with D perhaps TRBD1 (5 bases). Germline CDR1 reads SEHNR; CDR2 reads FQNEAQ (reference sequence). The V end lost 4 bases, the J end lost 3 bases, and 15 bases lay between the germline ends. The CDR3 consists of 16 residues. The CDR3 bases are TGTGCCAGCAGCTCGGATAGACAGCAGTACACCGGGGAGCTGTTTTTT. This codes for CASSSDRQQYTGELFF.

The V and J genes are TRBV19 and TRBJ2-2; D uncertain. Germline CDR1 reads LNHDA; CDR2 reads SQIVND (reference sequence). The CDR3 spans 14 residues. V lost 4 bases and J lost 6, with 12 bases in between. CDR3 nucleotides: TGTGCCAGTAGTAGCGGATCTTGGCCCGGGGAGCTGTTTTTT. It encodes CASSSGSWPGELFF.

This CDR3 reads CASSEDRWDTEAFF. CDR3 nucleotides: TGTGCCAGCAGCGAAGACAGGTGGGACACTGAAGCTTTCTTT. V and J are TRBV9 and TRBJ1-1, with a tentative D call TRBD1 (6 bases). The CDR3 sequence is 14 residues long. Germline values: CDR1 SGDLS, CDR2 YYNGEE. V was pared by 3 bases and J by 3 bases, with 12 bases between.

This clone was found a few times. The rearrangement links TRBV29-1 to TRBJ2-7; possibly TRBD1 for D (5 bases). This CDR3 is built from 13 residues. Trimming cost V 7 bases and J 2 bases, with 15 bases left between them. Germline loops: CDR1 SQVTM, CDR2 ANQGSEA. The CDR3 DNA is TGCAGCGACGGCACAGGAGCCCCCTACGAGCAGTACTTC. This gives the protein CSDGTGAPYEQYF.

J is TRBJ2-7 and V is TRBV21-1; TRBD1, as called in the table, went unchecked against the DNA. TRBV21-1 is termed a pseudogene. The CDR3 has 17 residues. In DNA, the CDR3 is TGTGCCAGCAGCAAGGGGGCCGGGACGGGGAGCTCCTACGAGCAGTACTTC. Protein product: CASSKGAGTGSSYEQYF.

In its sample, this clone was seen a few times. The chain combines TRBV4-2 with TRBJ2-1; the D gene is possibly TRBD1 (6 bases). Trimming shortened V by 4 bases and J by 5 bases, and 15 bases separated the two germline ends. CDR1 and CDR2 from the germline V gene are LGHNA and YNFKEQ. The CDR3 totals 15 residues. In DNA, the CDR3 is TGTGCCAGCAGCCCCCCGGGACAAGGAGACAATGAGCAGTTCTTC. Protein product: CASSPPGQGDNEQFF.

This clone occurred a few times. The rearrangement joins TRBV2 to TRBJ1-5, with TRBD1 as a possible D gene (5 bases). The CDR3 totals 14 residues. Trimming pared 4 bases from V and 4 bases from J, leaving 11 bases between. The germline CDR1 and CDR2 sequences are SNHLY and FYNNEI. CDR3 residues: CASSADGGNQPQHF. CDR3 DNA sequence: TGTGCCAGCAGTGCGGATGGGGGGAATCAGCCCCAGCATTTT.

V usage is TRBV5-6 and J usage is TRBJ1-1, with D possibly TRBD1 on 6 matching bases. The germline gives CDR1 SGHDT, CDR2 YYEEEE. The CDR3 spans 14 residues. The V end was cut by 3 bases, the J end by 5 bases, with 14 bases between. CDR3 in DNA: TGTGCCAGCAGCTGGGGGGGGGCAGCAACTGAAGCTTTCTTT. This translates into CASSWGGAATEAFF.

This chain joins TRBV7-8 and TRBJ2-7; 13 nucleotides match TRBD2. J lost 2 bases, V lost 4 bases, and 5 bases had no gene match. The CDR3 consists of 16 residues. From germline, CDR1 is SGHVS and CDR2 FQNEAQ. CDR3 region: CASSSRGTSGAYEQYF. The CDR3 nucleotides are TGTGCCAGCAGCTCCCGCGGGACTAGCGGGGCCTACGAGCAGTACTTC. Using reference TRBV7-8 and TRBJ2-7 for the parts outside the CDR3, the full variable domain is GAGVSQSPRYKVAKRGQDVALRCDPISGHVSLFWYQQALGQGPEFLTYFQNEAQLDKSGLPSDRFFAERPEGSVSTLKIQRTQQEDSAVYLCASSSRGTSGAYEQYFGPGTRLTVT.

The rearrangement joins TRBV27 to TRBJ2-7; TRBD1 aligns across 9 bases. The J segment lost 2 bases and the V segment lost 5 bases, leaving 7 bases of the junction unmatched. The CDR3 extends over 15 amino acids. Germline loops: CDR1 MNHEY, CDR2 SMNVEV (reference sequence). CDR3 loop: CASSVPGTGPYEQYF. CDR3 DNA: TGTGCCAGCAGTGTACCCGGGACAGGGCCCTACGAGCAGTACTTC.

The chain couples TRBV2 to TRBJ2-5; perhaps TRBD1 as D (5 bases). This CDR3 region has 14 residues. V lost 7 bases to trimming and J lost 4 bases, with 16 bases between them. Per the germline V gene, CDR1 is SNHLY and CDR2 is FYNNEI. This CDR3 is CASMMDTRGETQYF. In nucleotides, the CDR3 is TGTGCCAGCATGATGGACACCCGCGGAGAGACCCAGTACTTC.

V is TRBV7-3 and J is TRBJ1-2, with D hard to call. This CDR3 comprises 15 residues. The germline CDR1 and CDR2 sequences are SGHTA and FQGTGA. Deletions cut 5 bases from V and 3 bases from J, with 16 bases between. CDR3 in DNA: TGTGCCAGCAGCCCATACAGAGTGTCCGACTATGGCTACACCTTC. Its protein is CASSPYRVSDYGYTF.